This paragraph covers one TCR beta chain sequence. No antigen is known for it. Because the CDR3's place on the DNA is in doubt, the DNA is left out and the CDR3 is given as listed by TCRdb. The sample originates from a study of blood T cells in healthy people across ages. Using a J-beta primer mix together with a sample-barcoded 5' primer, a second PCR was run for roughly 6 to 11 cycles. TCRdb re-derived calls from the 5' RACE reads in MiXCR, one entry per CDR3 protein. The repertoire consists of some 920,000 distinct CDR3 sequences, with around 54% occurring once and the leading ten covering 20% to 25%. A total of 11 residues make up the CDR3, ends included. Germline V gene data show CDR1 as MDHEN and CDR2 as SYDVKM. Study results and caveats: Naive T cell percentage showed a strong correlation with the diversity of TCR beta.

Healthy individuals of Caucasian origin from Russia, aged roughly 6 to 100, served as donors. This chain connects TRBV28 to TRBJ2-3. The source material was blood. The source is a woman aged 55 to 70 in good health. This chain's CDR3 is CTSSSSDTQYF.